Shown below are 2 T cell receptor beta chains from a single sample sequenced in a study of blood T cell repertoires in COVID-19. TCRdb's table, derived via immunoSEQ multiplex PCR, lists solely in-frame clones and lacks some. The sample lists around 300,000 clones, approximately 85% occurring once. Sequenced material: peripheral blood. The receptors derive from a woman aged 70 to 79 with acute or convalescent COVID-19.

This clone was recorded only once. The rearrangement links TRBV18 to TRBJ1-2, with D unclear. V was shortened by 3 bases and J by 2 bases, with 7 bases between the two germline ends. The germline V gene has CDR1 KGHSH and CDR2 LQKENI. The CDR3 has 13 residues. The CDR3 loop reads CASSPGENYGYTF. Here the CDR3 DNA reads TGTGCCAGCTCACCGGGAGAGAACTATGGCTACACCTTC.

The chain couples TRBV29-1 to TRBJ1-2; D is possibly TRBD1 (5 bases). Germline CDR1 reads SQVTM; CDR2 reads ANQGSEA. Trimming removed 4 bases at V and 7 bases at J, with 10 bases between. The CDR3 covers 11 residues. Here the CDR3 DNA reads TGCAGCGTTGGGAAGCAGGGTGGCTACACCTTC. It encodes CSVGKQGGYTF. Combining the CDR3 with reference TRBV29-1 and TRBJ1-2 gives the whole variable domain SAVISQKPSRDICQRGTSLTIQCQVDSQVTMMFWYRQQPGQSLTLIATANQGSEATYESGFVIDKFPISRPNLTFSTLTVSNMSPEDSSIYLCSVGKQGGYTFGSGTRLTVV.